This TCR beta chain was profiled in a study of blood T cell repertoires in COVID-19. The CDR3 spans 15 residues. V shed 5 bases, J shed 0 bases, and the junction held 7 bases outside the gene matches. Germline V gives CDR1 SGHTA, CDR2 FQGNSA. As processed by the authors: Amplification of reference gene primers provided the estimated nucleated cell counts. The protocol was immunoSEQ multiplex PCR, while the TCRdb copy is restricted to in-frame clones and leaves out a portion. V, J and clone size were drawn from that table, and D and trimming were deduced from the DNA. The profile shows more than 65,000 clones, 82% of them singletons.

The sample comprised peripheral blood. V gene TRBV7-2 combines with J gene TRBJ2-7; 7 nucleotides match TRBD1. This clonotype was sampled from a woman older than 75 with acute or convalescent COVID-19. The CDR3, as DNA: TGTGCCAGCAGCATTACCGGGACAGCCTCCTACGAGCAGTACTTC. This codes for CASSITGTASYEQYF. The full variable domain, completed using reference TRBV7-2 and TRBJ2-7, is GAGVSQSPSNKVTEKGKDVELRCDPISGHTALYWYRQSLGQGLEFLIYFQGNSAPDKSGLPSDRFSAERTGGSVSTLTIQRTQQEDSAVYLCASSITGTASYEQYFGPGTRLTVT.